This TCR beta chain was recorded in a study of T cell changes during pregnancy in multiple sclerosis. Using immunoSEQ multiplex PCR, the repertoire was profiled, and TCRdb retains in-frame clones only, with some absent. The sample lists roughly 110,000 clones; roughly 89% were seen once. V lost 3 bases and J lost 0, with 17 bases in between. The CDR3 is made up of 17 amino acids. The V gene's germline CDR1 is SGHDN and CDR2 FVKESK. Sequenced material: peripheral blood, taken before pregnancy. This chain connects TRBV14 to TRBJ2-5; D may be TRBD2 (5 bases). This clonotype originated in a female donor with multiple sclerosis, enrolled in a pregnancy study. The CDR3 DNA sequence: TGTGCCAGCAGCCACCTGCCTGGGAGACCGTACCAAGAGACCCAGTACTTC. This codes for CASSHLPGRPYQETQYF.